This is a list of T cell receptor beta chains from one sample in a study of shared clonotypes between healthy human individuals. The repertoire was sequenced with immunoSEQ multiplex PCR; TCRdb's copy has only in-frame clones and lacks some. The data contain 95,000 to 120,000 clones, around 71% of them singletons. Sequenced: memory CD8+ T cells sorted from blood. These receptors were taken from a woman aged 25 to 45 in good health. Both conserved end residues are part of each CDR3. The order of the fields is D gene, clone size, J gene, CDR3 length, V gene, CDR3 DNA, CDR3 protein. D genes are given only for firm matches. The listing skips clone size in some rows; elsewhere it reads once, few, many or a size class.

D: -
size: -
J: TRBJ2-1
length: 15
V: TRBV30
DNA: TGTGCCTGGAGTGACAAAGTAGGGCTTCTGTATGAGCAGTTCTTC
CDR3: CAWSDKVGLLYEQFF

D: -
size: -
J: TRBJ1-1
length: 12
V: TRBV13
DNA: TGTGCCAGCAGCTTAGGGGGTCTGGAGGCTTTCTTT
CDR3: CASSLGGLEAFF

D: TRBD2
size: once
J: TRBJ2-1
length: 12
V: TRBV29-1
DNA: TGCAGCGTCCTTAGCGGGAACGATGAGCAGTTCTTC
CDR3: CSVLSGNDEQFF

D: -
size: many
J: TRBJ2-7
length: 14
V: TRBV28
DNA: TGTGCCAGCAGTTTGATAGCGGCTGCGTACGAGCAGTACTTC
CDR3: CASSLIAAAYEQYF

D: TRBD1
size: -
J: TRBJ2-2
length: 15
V: TRBV6-1
DNA: TGTGCCAGCAACGGACAGGGCTCGAACACCGGGGAGCTGTTTTTT
CDR3: CASNGQGSNTGELFF

D: -
size: -
J: TRBJ2-1
length: 15
V: TRBV6-5
DNA: TGTGCCAGCTCCAGGAGCGGGCACTCCTACAATGAGCAGTTCTTC
CDR3: CASSRSGHSYNEQFF

D: TRBD1
size: -
J: TRBJ2-3
length: 15
V: TRBV6-1
DNA: TGTGCCAGCAGTGAAAGCACAGGGGGCTCAGATACGCAGTATTTT
CDR3: CASSESTGGSDTQYF

D: TRBD2
size: -
J: TRBJ2-3
length: 16
V: TRBV7-3
DNA: TGTGCCAGCAGCGTCGGGGCGCTAGCGGGAGAAGATACGCAGTATTTT
CDR3: CASSVGALAGEDTQYF

D: -
size: -
J: TRBJ2-1
length: 14
V: TRBV13
DNA: TGTGCCAGCAGCTTCGTGGAGAAAAACAATGAGCAGTTCTTC
CDR3: CASSFVEKNNEQFF

D: -
size: -
J: TRBJ1-2
length: 11
V: TRBV10-3
DNA: TGTGCCATCAGTGTGGGGGATGGCTACACCTTC
CDR3: CAISVGDGYTF

D: TRBD2
size: -
J: TRBJ2-1
length: 15
V: TRBV5-1
DNA: TGCGCCAGCAGCCCCTCAGCGGGAGGCCTCAATGAGCAGTTCTTC
CDR3: CASSPSAGGLNEQFF

D: -
size: -
J: TRBJ2-3
length: 13
V: TRBV5-1
DNA: TGCGCCAGCAGCTTCGGACCCACAGATACGCAGTATTTT
CDR3: CASSFGPTDTQYF

D: -
size: -
J: TRBJ1-3
length: 15
V: TRBV13
DNA: TGTGCCAGCAGCCCGGCGGGAACTTCTGGAAACACCATATATTTT
CDR3: CASSPAGTSGNTIYF

D: TRBD2
size: -
J: TRBJ2-6
length: 16
V: TRBV19
DNA: TGCGCCAGTAGTGGTTTAGCGGGCTCTGGGGCCAACGTCCTGACTTTC
CDR3: CASSGLAGSGANVLTF

D: TRBD2
size: -
J: TRBJ2-1
length: 16
V: TRBV4-1
DNA: TGCGCCAGCAGCCAAACCGGACTAGGGGACGGGCATGAGCAGTTCTTC
CDR3: CASSQTGLGDGHEQFF

D: TRBD2
size: once
J: TRBJ2-7
length: 15
V: TRBV5-4
DNA: TGTGCCAGCAGCCTGGGACTAGCGGGATCCTACGAGCAGTACTTC
CDR3: CASSLGLAGSYEQYF

D: TRBD2
size: -
J: TRBJ2-6
length: 13
V: TRBV27
DNA: TGTGCCACCGGGGAGGGGGGGGCCAACGTCCTGACTTTC
CDR3: CATGEGGANVLTF

D: -
size: -
J: TRBJ2-7
length: 11
V: TRBV25-1
DNA: TGTGCCAGCAGTTATGCGAACGAGCAGTACTTC
CDR3: CASSYANEQYF

D: -
size: -
J: TRBJ2-5
length: 11
V: TRBV29-1
DNA: TGCAGCGTTCTAGGATCAGAGACCCAGTACTTC
CDR3: CSVLGSETQYF

D: -
size: few
J: TRBJ2-5
length: 16
V: TRBV2
DNA: TGTGCCAGCAGTGAGGTGGGGGCCACCCCGAGGGAGACCCAGTACTTC
CDR3: CASSEVGATPRETQYF

D: -
size: -
J: TRBJ2-1
length: 15
V: TRBV5-4
DNA: TGTGCCAGCAGCTCGGAGGGGCTAGCGTGGGGTGAGCAGTTCTTC
CDR3: CASSSEGLAWGEQFF

D: TRBD1
size: -
J: TRBJ2-7
length: 14
V: TRBV28
DNA: TGTGCCAGCAGTTTGGGACAGGAGGCCCACGAGCAGTACTTC
CDR3: CASSLGQEAHEQYF

D: -
size: -
J: TRBJ2-3
length: 17
V: TRBV25-1
DNA: TGTGCCAGCAGTGAATCGGGCCTCCTCCGGGACACAGATACGCAGTATTTT
CDR3: CASSESGLLRDTDTQYF

D: -
size: -
J: TRBJ1-1
length: 15
V: TRBV28
DNA: TGTGCCAGCAGTTTATGGATACGGAGACTTACTGAAGCTTTCTTT
CDR3: CASSLWIRRLTEAFF

D: TRBD1
size: -
J: TRBJ2-6
length: 16
V: TRBV15
DNA: TGTGCCACCAGCACCTACAGGGGCTCTGGGGCCAACGTCCTGACTTTC
CDR3: CATSTYRGSGANVLTF

D: -
size: -
J: TRBJ2-1
length: 13
V: TRBV6-1
DNA: TGTGCCAGCAGTGATCGCATTTACAATGAGCAGTTCTTC
CDR3: CASSDRIYNEQFF

D: TRBD2
size: -
J: TRBJ2-3
length: 16
V: TRBV5-4
DNA: TGTGCCAGCAGCCCGGGGGTAGCGGGAGTAATAGATACGCAGTATTTT
CDR3: CASSPGVAGVIDTQYF

D: TRBD2
size: -
J: TRBJ2-1
length: 15
V: TRBV19
DNA: TGTGCCAGTAGTATATATGGCGGGGGGGGCAATGAGCAGTTCTTC
CDR3: CASSIYGGGGNEQFF

D: -
size: -
J: TRBJ1-3
length: 14
V: TRBV7-9
DNA: TGTGCCAGCAGCCTTATCGACTCTGGAAACACCATATATTTT
CDR3: CASSLIDSGNTIYF

D: TRBD2
size: -
J: TRBJ2-7
length: 15
V: TRBV14
DNA: TGTGCCAGCAGCCACGCCCGCGGGAGGGGGTACGAGCAGTACTTC
CDR3: CASSHARGRGYEQYF

D: -
size: -
J: TRBJ1-1
length: 11
V: TRBV10-3
DNA: TGTGCCAGCGCAGGAAATTTAGAAGCTTTCTTT
CDR3: CASAGNLEAFF

D: -
size: -
J: TRBJ1-1
length: 14
V: TRBV6-1
DNA: TGTGCCAGCAGTGAATATATGGAGGGCGGGGCGGCTTTCTTT
CDR3: CASSEYMEGGAAFF

D: TRBD1
size: -
J: TRBJ2-7
length: 16
V: TRBV11-2
DNA: TGTGCCAGCAGTTATTGGAGGACAGGGACTCCGGGACGGCAGTACTTC
CDR3: CASSYWRTGTPGRQYF

D: TRBD1
size: once
J: TRBJ2-7
length: 15
V: TRBV7-9
DNA: TGTGCCAGCAGCCCGGGACAGGTGGGGGCCTACGAGCAGTACTTC
CDR3: CASSPGQVGAYEQYF

D: TRBD1
size: -
J: TRBJ2-7
length: 15
V: TRBV7-9
DNA: TGTGCCAGCAGCCACAAACAGGGGTACCCTGCGGCGCAGTACTTC
CDR3: CASSHKQGYPAAQYF

D: -
size: many
J: TRBJ2-1
length: 15
V: TRBV5-1
DNA: TGCGCCAGCAGCTTGGGAGGGAGTACCTACAATGAGCAGTTCTTC
CDR3: CASSLGGSTYNEQFF

D: -
size: -
J: TRBJ2-3
length: 15
V: TRBV4-2
DNA: TGTGCCAGCAGCCAGGGCACTCGCGACGGAGATACGCAGTATTTT
CDR3: CASSQGTRDGDTQYF

D: -
size: -
J: TRBJ2-4
length: 13
V: TRBV9
DNA: TGTGCCAGCAGCGTAGGTCTGGAAAACATTCAGTACTTC
CDR3: CASSVGLENIQYF

D: TRBD2
size: -
J: TRBJ2-7
length: 14
V: TRBV6-1
DNA: TGTGCCAGCAGTGAAGAGAGCGGGATAAGCGAGCAGTACTTC
CDR3: CASSEESGISEQYF

D: TRBD2
size: -
J: TRBJ2-7
length: 20
V: TRBV19
DNA: TGTGCCAGTAGTATAGGATCGCGGGGACTAGCGGGAGTCCCTACCTACGAGCAGTACTTC
CDR3: CASSIGSRGLAGVPTYEQYF

D: -
size: -
J: TRBJ2-1
length: 16
V: TRBV15
DNA: TGTGCCACCTACTACTTCGGGGAAGCGGGACATAATGAGCAGTTCTTC
CDR3: CATYYFGEAGHNEQFF

D: TRBD1
size: few
J: TRBJ1-2
length: 13
V: TRBV19
DNA: TGTGCCAGTATAGGGGACAGGAACTATGGCTACACCTTC
CDR3: CASIGDRNYGYTF

D: TRBD1
size: many
J: TRBJ2-5
length: 17
V: TRBV5-1
DNA: TGCGCCAGCAGCTTGGGGGACAGGGCGCCCCTTCAAGAGACCCAGTACTTC
CDR3: CASSLGDRAPLQETQYF

D: -
size: few
J: TRBJ1-6
length: 15
V: TRBV6-4
DNA: TGTGCCAGCAGTGTGGAGGACGGGGATTTTCGGGCCCTCCACTTT
CDR3: CASSVEDGDFRALHF

D: -
size: few
J: TRBJ2-7
length: 12
V: TRBV4-2
DNA: TGTGCCAGCAGCCAGAGAACAGGCGAGCAGTACTTC
CDR3: CASSQRTGEQYF

D: -
size: -
J: TRBJ1-2
length: 14
V: TRBV5-4
DNA: TGTGCCAGCAGCTTGGGTTTGGACATCTATGGCTACACCTTC
CDR3: CASSLGLDIYGYTF

D: -
size: -
J: TRBJ1-1
length: 14
V: TRBV5-1
DNA: TGCGCCAGCAGCTTGTCTTGGGGGAGCACTGAAGCTTTCTTT
CDR3: CASSLSWGSTEAFF

D: TRBD1
size: many
J: TRBJ2-1
length: 19
V: TRBV13
DNA: TGTGCCAGCAGCTTATCGCATTTACAGGGGCTGAGCTCCTACAATGAGCAGTTCTTC
CDR3: CASSLSHLQGLSSYNEQFF

D: TRBD1
size: -
J: TRBJ2-7
length: 17
V: TRBV7-9
DNA: TGTGCCAGCAGCTTATTGCCGGGACAGGGGGCTACCTACGAGCAGTACTTC
CDR3: CASSLLPGQGATYEQYF

D: TRBD1
size: many
J: TRBJ2-7
length: 15
V: TRBV6-1
DNA: TGTGCCAGCAGTGACGGGGCAGGGGGCCATGCCGAGCAGTACTTC
CDR3: CASSDGAGGHAEQYF

D: -
size: -
J: TRBJ2-7
length: 15
V: TRBV4-2
DNA: TGTGCCAGCAGCCAAGGCATCGGGACCCCGCTCGAGCAGTACTTC
CDR3: CASSQGIGTPLEQYF

D: -
size: -
J: TRBJ2-5
length: 14
V: TRBV19
DNA: TGTGCCAGTAGAGGAACGACAGCCAAAGAGACCCAGTACTTC
CDR3: CASRGTTAKETQYF

D: TRBD2
size: few
J: TRBJ2-1
length: 17
V: TRBV28
DNA: TGTGCCAGCAGTTTCCCCTCCAAGACTAGCATCTACAATGAGCAGTTCTTC
CDR3: CASSFPSKTSIYNEQFF